These 17 T cell receptor beta chains were sequenced from one sample in a study of cytomegalovirus exposure and HLA in healthy donors. Primers: 60 Vbeta forward and 13 Jbeta reverse. Only in-frame clones appear in the TCRdb table, and some are missing; sequencing was by immunoSEQ multiplex PCR. The data hold approximately 180,000 clones, with approximately 80% observed a single time. The sequencing input was PBMCs. The receptor source for this set is a man between 18 and 29 years old in good health and CMV-seronegative.

The rearrangement uses TRBV27 and TRBJ1-1; 10 nucleotides match TRBD1. V was clipped by 5 bases and J by 4 bases; unmatched bases: 10. Germline V gene data show CDR1 as MNHEY and CDR2 as SMNVEV (reference sequence). The CDR3 covers 16 residues. The CDR3 nucleotides are TGTGCCAGCAGTCCTTGGACAGGGGGTACCTTCACTGAAGCTTTCTTT. It is translated as CASSPWTGGTFTEAFF.

V is TRBV4-1 and J is TRBJ1-5, with a possible D match to TRBD1 (6 bases). This CDR3 contains 16 residues. The germline V gene has CDR1 MGHRA and CDR2 YSYEKL. Trimming took off 0 bases at V and 4 bases at J, with 13 bases between the two ends. DNA for the CDR3: TGCGCCAGCAGCCAAGAATGGGGGCAGCCTAATCAGCCCCAGCATTTT. Residues: CASSQEWGQPNQPQHF.

The rearrangement joins TRBV5-1 to TRBJ2-5; 7 bases agree with TRBD1. With 3 bases clipped from V and 2 bases from J, the junction kept 7 bases outside the gene matches. Germline CDR1 and CDR2: SGHRS and YFSETQ. This CDR3 contains 15 residues. The CDR3 bases are TGCGCCAGCAGCTCAGTAGGGACAGTGCAAGAGACCCAGTACTTC. Translated: CASSSVGTVQETQYF.

This clone was seen only a few times. V usage is TRBV4-1 and J usage is TRBJ1-5, with D maybe TRBD1 (5 bases). Trimming took off 0 bases at V and 7 bases at J, with 19 bases between the two ends. Germline V gene data show CDR1 as MGHRA and CDR2 as YSYEKL. The CDR3 totals 17 residues. DNA for the CDR3: TGCGCCAGCAGCCAAGAATTTGGGTTTTCGGACAACCAGCCCCAGCATTTT. It translates to CASSQEFGFSDNQPQHF.

J is TRBJ2-1 and V is TRBV5-1, with D hard to call. V lost 4 bases and J lost 5, with 7 bases in between. Germline assignment: CDR1 SGHRS and CDR2 YFSETQ. CDR3 size: 12 residues. This CDR3 reads CASSPRNNEQFF. The CDR3 region has the DNA TGCGCCAGCAGCCCGAGAAACAATGAGCAGTTCTTC. Drawing the rest from reference TRBV5-1 and TRBJ2-1, the complete variable domain is KAGVTQTPRYLIKTRGQQVTLSCSPISGHRSVSWYQQTPGQGLQFLFEYFSETQRNKGNFPGRFSGRQFSNSRSEMNVSTLELGDSALYLCASSPRNNEQFFGPGTRLTVL.

The V and J genes are TRBV27 and TRBJ2-6, with a tentative D call TRBD1 (5 bases). This CDR3 is 15 amino acids long. Germline values: CDR1 MNHEY, CDR2 SMNVEV (reference sequence). Trimming cost V 6 bases and J 4 bases, with 13 bases left between them. CDR3 in amino acids: CASSLGVSGANVLTF. The CDR3 nucleotides read TGTGCCAGCAGCCTAGGGGTCTCCGGGGCCAACGTCCTGACTTTC. Based on the CDR3 plus reference TRBV27 and TRBJ2-6, the full variable domain is EAQVTQNPRYLITVTGKKLTVTCSQNMNHEYMSWYRQDPGLGLRQIYYSMNVEVTDKGDVPEGYKVSRKEKRNFPLILESPSPNQTSLYFCASSLGVSGANVLTFGAGSRLTVL.

The V gene is TRBV9, the J gene TRBJ2-7, with TRBD1 as a possible D gene (5 bases). The ends were cut back, 0 bases at V and 3 bases at J, with 13 bases in the middle. The CDR3 extends over 15 amino acids. The V gene's germline CDR1 is SGDLS and CDR2 YYNGEE. The CDR3 protein is CASSVEATDSYEQYF. In DNA form, the CDR3 reads TGTGCCAGCAGCGTAGAGGCAACCGACAGCTACGAGCAGTACTTC.

The V gene is TRBV29-1, the J gene TRBJ2-1; D uncertain. V gave up 0 bases and J gave up 5 bases, with 17 bases separating them. Germline-derived CDR1 and CDR2 are SQVTM and ANQGSEA. The CDR3 runs to 16 residues. The CDR3 spells CSVEDWASGSHNEQFF. DNA of the CDR3: TGCAGCGTTGAAGATTGGGCTTCCGGAAGTCACAATGAGCAGTTCTTC.

This chain joins TRBV5-4 and TRBJ1-1; 9 bases map to TRBD1. V shed 4 bases, J shed 10 bases, and the junction held 11 bases outside the gene matches. The CDR3 has 14 residues. In germline, CDR1 is SGHNT, CDR2 YYREEE (reference sequence). CDR3 sequence: CASSHRDRENIAFF. The CDR3, as DNA: TGTGCCAGCAGCCACCGGGACAGGGAAAATATAGCTTTCTTT.

The V gene is TRBV2, the J gene TRBJ2-7, with D possibly being TRBD1 (5 bases). The CDR3 has 15 residues. Between the trimmed V and J ends, which lost 7 bases and 6 bases, there was a span of 22 bases. Germline CDR1 reads SNHLY; CDR2 reads FYNNEI. The CDR3 loop reads CASKENSRVWAEQYF. The DNA for the CDR3 is TGTGCCAGCAAAGAGAATTCCAGGGTATGGGCCGAGCAGTACTTC.

This chain connects TRBV11-2 to TRBJ2-7, with TRBD2 matching over 9 bases. The CDR3 is 14 residues long. The V segment lost 5 bases and the J segment 3 bases; nucleotides outside the gene matches: 5. The germline V gene has CDR1 SGHAT and CDR2 FQNNGV. CDR3 sequence reads: CASSETSGYYEQYF. In DNA, the CDR3 is TGTGCCAGCAGCGAGACTAGCGGCTACTACGAGCAGTACTTC.

This clone was detected once. The chain couples TRBV27 to TRBJ2-5; 8 positions match TRBD1. Germline trimming cut 6 bases from V and 4 bases from J; bases unmatched to any gene: 7. Per germline, CDR1 MNHEY and CDR2 SMNVEV (reference sequence). CDR3 length: 14 residues. CDR3 amino acids: CASRLTGGPETQYF. As DNA, the CDR3 is TGTGCCAGCAGACTAACAGGGGGACCAGAGACCCAGTACTTC.

The chain carries TRBV5-6 and TRBJ2-2; a weak D match, TRBD1 (5 bases). The CDR3 totals 12 residues. The germline V and J ends were trimmed by 2 bases and 9 bases, with 8 bases remaining between them. Germline V gives CDR1 SGHDT, CDR2 YYEEEE. CDR3: CASSLGVWELFF. Here the CDR3 DNA reads TGTGCCAGCAGCTTAGGGGTTTGGGAGCTGTTTTTT.

V gene TRBV11-3 combines with J gene TRBJ2-7; TRBD1 might be the D (5 bases). Between the trimmed V and J ends, which lost 5 bases and 4 bases, there was a span of 15 bases. The CDR3 sequence is 14 residues long. CDR1 and CDR2 from the germline V gene are SGHNT and YENEEA. The chain's CDR3 is CASSGASDSYEQYF. DNA for the CDR3: TGTGCCAGCAGCGGAGCATCTGACAGTTACGAGCAGTACTTC.

The rearrangement links TRBV6-5 to TRBJ1-1; D perhaps matches TRBD1 (6 bases). The CDR3 is made up of 16 amino acids. The V gene lost 4 bases and the J gene lost 3 bases, with 18 bases spanning the gap. The V gene's germline CDR1 is MNHEY and CDR2 SVGAGI. The chain's CDR3 is CASSWGGQYRDTEAFF. The CDR3 DNA reads TGTGCCAGCAGTTGGGGGGGGCAATATAGGGACACTGAAGCTTTCTTT.

On this clone itself: Sequence at one end of the junction differs from germline and may be a read error. The CDR3 DNA follows: TGTGCCAGCAGTCAGCGTGGACTACCCCTGAGATTT. Amino acids: CASSQRGLPLRF. V is TRBV27 and J is TRBJ2-3, with TRBD2 as a possible D gene (6 bases). The germline CDR1 and CDR2 sequences are MNHEY and SMNVEV (reference sequence). The CDR3 totals 12 residues.

This rearrangement joins TRBV6-5 to TRBJ1-5, with TRBD1 matching 10 bases. J gave up 6 bases and V 5 bases, and 4 bases lay outside the gene matches. Germline values: CDR1 MNHEY, CDR2 SVGAGI. The CDR3 has 14 residues. This CDR3 is CASSGTGAAQPQHF. Written as DNA, the CDR3 is TGTGCCAGCAGTGGGACAGGGGCTGCTCAGCCCCAGCATTTT.